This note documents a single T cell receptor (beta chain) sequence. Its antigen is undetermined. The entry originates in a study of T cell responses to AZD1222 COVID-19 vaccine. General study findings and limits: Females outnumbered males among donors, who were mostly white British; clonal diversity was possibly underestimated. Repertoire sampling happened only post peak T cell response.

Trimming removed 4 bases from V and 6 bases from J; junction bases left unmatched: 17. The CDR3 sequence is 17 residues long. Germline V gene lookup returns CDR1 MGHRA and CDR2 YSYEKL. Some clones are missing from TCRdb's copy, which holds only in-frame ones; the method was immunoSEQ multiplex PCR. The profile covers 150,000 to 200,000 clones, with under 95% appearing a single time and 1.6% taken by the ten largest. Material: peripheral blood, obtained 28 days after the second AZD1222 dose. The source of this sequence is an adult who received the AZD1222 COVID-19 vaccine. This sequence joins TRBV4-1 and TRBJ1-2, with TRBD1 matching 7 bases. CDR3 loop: CASSPEFLNRGLNGYTF. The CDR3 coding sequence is TGCGCCAGCAGCCCCGAATTCTTGAACAGGGGCTTGAATGGCTACACCTTC.